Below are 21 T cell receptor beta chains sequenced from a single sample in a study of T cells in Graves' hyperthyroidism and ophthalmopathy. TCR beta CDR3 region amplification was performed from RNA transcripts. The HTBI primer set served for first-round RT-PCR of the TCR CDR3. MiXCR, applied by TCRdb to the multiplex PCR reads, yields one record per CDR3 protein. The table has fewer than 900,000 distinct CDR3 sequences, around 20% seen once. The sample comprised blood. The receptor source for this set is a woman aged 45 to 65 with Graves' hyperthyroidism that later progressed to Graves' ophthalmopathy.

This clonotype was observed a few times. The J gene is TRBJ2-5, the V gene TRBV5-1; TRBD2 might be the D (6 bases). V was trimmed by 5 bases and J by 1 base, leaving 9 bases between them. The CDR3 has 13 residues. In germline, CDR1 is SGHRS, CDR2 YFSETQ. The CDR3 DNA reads TGCGCCAGCAGGGGACTCCTCCAAGAGACCCAGTACTTC. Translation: CASRGLLQETQYF.

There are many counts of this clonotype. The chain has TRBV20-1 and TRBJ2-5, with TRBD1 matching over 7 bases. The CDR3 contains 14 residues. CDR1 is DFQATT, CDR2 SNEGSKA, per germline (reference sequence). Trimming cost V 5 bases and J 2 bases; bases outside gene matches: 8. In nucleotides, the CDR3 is TGCAGTGCTGCTAAAATGGGACAGCAAGAGACCCAGTACTTC. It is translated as CSAAKMGQQETQYF.

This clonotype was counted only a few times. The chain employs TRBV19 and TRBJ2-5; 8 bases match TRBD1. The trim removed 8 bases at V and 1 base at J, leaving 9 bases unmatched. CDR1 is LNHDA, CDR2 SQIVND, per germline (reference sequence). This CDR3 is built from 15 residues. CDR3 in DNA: TGTGCCAGTTCATCCCCAGGGGGCCCCCAAGAGACCCAGTACTTC. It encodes CASSSPGGPQETQYF.

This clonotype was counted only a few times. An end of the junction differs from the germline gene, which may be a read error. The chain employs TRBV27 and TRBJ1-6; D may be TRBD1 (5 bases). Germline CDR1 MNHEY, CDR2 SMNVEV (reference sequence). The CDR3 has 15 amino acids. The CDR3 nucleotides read TGTACCAGCAGTTCGCCCGGGGCGGGGAATTCACCCCTCCACTTT. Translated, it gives CTSSSPGAGNSPLHF.

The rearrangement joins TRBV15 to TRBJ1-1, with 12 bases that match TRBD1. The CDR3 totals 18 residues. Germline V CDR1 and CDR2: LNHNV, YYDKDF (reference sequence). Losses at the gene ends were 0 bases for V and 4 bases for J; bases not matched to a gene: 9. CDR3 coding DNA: TGTGCCACCAGCAGAGATCTACCGGGACAGGGGGCGGGCACTGAAGCTTTCTTT. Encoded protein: CATSRDLPGQGAGTEAFF.

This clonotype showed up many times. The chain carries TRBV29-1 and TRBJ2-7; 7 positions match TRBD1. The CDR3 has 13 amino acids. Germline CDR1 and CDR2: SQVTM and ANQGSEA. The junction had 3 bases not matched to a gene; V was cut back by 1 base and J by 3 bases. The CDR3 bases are TGCAGCGTTGAAGTTGACAGGGACTACGAGCAGTACTTC. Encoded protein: CSVEVDRDYEQYF.

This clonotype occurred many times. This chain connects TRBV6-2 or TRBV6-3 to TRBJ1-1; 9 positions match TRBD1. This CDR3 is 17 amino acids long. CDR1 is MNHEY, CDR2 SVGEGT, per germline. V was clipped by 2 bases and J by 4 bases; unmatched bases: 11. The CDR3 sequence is CASSYSRQGGAGTEAFF. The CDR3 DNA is TGTGCCAGCAGTTACAGTCGACAGGGGGGTGCGGGCACTGAAGCTTTCTTT.

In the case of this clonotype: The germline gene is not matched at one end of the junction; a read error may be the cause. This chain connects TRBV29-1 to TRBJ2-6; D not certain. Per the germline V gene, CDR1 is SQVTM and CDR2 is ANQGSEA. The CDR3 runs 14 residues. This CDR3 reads CSADGVPGTNVLTF. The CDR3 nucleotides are TGCAGCGCTGACGGAGTACCTGGGACCAACGTCCTGACTTTC.

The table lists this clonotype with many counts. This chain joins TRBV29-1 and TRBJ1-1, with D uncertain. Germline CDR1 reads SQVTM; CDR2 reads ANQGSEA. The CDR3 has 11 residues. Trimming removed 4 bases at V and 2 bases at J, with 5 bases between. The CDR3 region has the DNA TGCAGCGTTGTCTCCAACACTGAAGCTTTCTTT. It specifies CSVVSNTEAFF.

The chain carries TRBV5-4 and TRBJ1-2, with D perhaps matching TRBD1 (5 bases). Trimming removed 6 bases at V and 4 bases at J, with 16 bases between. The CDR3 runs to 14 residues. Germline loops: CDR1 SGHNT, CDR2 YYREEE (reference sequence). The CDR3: CASMARDGLYGYTF. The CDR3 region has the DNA TGTGCCAGCATGGCCCGGGACGGCCTCTATGGCTACACCTTC.

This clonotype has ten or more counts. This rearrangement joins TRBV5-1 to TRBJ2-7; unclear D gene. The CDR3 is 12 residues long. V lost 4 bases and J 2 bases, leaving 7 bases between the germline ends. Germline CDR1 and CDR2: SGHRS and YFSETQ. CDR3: CASSESPYEQYF. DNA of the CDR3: TGCGCCAGCAGCGAGTCACCCTACGAGCAGTACTTC. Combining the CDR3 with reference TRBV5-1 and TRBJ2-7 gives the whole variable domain KAGVTQTPRYLIKTRGQQVTLSCSPISGHRSVSWYQQTPGQGLQFLFEYFSETQRNKGNFPGRFSGRQFSNSRSEMNVSTLELGDSALYLCASSESPYEQYFGPGTRLTVT.

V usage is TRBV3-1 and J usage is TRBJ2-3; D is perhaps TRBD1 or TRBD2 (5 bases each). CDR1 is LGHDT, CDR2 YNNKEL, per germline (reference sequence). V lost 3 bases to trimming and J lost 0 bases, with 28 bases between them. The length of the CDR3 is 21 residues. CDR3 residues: CASSQPPGPGIEVDSTDTQYF. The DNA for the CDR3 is TGTGCCAGCAGCCAGCCGCCGGGACCGGGGATCGAGGTTGATAGCACAGATACGCAGTATTTT.

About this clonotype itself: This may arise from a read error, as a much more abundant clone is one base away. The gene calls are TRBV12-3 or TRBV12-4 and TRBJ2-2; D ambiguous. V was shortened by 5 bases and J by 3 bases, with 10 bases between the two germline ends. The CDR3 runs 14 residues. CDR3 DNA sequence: TGTGCCAGCAGTGATGAAGGAGACACCGGGGAGCTGTTTTTT. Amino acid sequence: CASSDEGDTGELFF.

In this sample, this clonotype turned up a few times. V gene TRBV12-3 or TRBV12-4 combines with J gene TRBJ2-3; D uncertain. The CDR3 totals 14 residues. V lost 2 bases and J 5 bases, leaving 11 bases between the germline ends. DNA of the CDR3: TGTGCCAGCAGTTTATTGCAGGCAGTAGATACGCAGTATTTT. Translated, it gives CASSLLQAVDTQYF.

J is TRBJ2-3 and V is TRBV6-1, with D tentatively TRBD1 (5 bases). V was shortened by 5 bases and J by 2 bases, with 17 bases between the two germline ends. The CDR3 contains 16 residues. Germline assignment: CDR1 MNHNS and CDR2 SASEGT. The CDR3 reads CASSPRLGRFTDTQYF. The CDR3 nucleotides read TGTGCCAGCAGTCCCCGACTGGGGCGGTTCACAGATACGCAGTATTTT.

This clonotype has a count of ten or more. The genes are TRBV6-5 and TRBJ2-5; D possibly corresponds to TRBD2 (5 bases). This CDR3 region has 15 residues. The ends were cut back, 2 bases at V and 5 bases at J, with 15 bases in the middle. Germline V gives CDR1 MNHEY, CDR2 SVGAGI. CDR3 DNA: TGTGCCAGCAGTTACACGCCGGGGTCCCGGGAGACCCAGTACTTC. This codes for CASSYTPGSRETQYF.

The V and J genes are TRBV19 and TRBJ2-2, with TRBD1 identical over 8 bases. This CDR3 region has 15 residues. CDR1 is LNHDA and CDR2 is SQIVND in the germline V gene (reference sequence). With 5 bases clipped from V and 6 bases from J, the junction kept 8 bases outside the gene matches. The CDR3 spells CASSPRTGRSGELFF. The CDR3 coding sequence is TGTGCCAGTAGTCCCCGGACAGGGAGGTCCGGGGAGCTGTTTTTT. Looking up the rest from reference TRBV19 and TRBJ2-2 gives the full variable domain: DGGITQSPKYLFRKEGQNVTLSCEQNLNHDAMYWYRQDPGQGLRLIYYSQIVNDFQKGDIAEGYSVSREKKESFPLTVTSAQKNPTAFYLCASSPRTGRSGELFFGEGSRLTVL.

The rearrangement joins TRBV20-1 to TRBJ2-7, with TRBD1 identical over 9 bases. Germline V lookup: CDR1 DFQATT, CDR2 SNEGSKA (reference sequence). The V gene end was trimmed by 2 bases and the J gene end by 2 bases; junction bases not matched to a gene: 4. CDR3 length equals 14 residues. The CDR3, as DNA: TGCAGTGCTAGATGGGACAGGGATACCTACGAGCAGTACTTC. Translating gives CSARWDRDTYEQYF.

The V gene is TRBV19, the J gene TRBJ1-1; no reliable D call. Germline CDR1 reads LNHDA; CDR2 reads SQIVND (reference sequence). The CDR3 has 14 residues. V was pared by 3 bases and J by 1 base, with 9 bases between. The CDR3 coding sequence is TGTGCCAGTAGTATGTACTCAGAGAACACTGAAGCTTTCTTT. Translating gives CASSMYSENTEAFF. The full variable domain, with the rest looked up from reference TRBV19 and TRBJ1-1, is DGGITQSPKYLFRKEGQNVTLSCEQNLNHDAMYWYRQDPGQGLRLIYYSQIVNDFQKGDIAEGYSVSREKKESFPLTVTSAQKNPTAFYLCASSMYSENTEAFFGQGTRLTVV.

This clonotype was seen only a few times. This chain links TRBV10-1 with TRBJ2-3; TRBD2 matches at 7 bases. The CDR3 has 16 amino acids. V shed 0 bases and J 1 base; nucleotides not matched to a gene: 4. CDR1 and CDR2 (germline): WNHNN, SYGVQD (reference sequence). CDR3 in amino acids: CASSESTSGGTDTQYF. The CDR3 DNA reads TGCGCCAGCAGTGAGTCGACCAGCGGGGGCACAGATACGCAGTATTTT.

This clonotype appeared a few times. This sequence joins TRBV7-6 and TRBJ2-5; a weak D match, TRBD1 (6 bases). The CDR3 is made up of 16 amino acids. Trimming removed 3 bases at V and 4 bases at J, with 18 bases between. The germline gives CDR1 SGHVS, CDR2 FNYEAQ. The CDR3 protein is CASSFTGNLVGETQYF. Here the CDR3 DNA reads TGTGCCAGCAGCTTTACAGGGAATTTGGTCGGAGAGACCCAGTACTTC.